The T cell receptor (beta chain) under discussion was sequenced for a study of control samples from healthy donors and cancer patients. TCRdb's copy holds only in-frame clones and misses some; the assay was immunoSEQ multiplex PCR. The sample records approximately 130,000 clones, more than 75% being singletons. The CDR3 length is 11 residues. V gave up 4 bases and J gave up 11 bases, with 9 bases separating them. The sequence came from a man aged 25-45 years in good health. The rearrangement joins TRBV12-3 or TRBV12-4 to TRBJ2-1; no definite D call. Sequencing input: blood. CDR3 protein: CASSSPEKQFF. CDR3 DNA: TGTGCCAGCAGTTCACCAGAAAAGCAGTTCTTC.